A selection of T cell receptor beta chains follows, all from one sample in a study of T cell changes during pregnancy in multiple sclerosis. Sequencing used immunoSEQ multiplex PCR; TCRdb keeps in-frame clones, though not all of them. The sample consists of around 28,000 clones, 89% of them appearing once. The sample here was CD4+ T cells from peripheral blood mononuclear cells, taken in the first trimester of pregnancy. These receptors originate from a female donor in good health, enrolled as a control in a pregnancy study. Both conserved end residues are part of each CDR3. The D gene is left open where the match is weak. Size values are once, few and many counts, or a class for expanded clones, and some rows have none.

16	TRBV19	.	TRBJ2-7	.	CASSPPGVGTPYEQYF	TGTGCCAGTAGTCCCCCCGGTGTCGGGACACCCTACGAGCAGTACTTC
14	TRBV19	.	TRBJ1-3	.	CATGQNLRGNTIYF	TGTGCCACCGGACAGAACTTGCGGGGAAACACCATATATTTT
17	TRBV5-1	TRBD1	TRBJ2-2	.	CASSGGQGDWNTGELFF	TGCGCCAGCAGCGGAGGACAGGGGGATTGGAACACCGGGGAGCTGTTTTTT
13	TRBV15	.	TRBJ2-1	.	CATSKNQGYEQFF	TGTGCCACCAGCAAAAACCAGGGCTATGAGCAGTTCTTC
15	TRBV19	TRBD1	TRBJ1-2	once	CASSISDRGRNGYTF	TGTGCCAGTAGTATCTCGGACAGGGGGCGCAATGGCTACACCTTC
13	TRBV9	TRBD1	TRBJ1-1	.	CASSARDRGEAFF	TGTGCCAGCAGCGCCCGCGACAGGGGTGAAGCTTTCTTT
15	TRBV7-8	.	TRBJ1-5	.	CASSFEGRGWQPQHF	TGTGCCAGCAGCTTCGAAGGTAGGGGCTGGCAGCCCCAGCATTTT
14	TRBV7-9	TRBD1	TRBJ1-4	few	CASSPGQGGEKLFF	TGTGCCAGCAGCCCGGGACAGGGGGGGGAAAAACTGTTTTTT
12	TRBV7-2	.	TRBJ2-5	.	CASSRDRETQYF	TGTGCCAGCAGCAGAGACAGAGAGACCCAGTACTTC
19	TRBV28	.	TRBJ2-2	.	CASSFSLRGGTVNTGELFF	TGTGCCAGCAGTTTCAGTTTACGAGGCGGGACGGTGAACACCGGGGAGCTGTTTTTT
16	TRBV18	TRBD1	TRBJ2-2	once	CASSPMTGGYTGELFF	TGTGCCAGCTCACCAATGACAGGGGGATACACCGGGGAGCTGTTTTTT
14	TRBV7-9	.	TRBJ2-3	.	CASSLGGHSDTQYF	TGTGCCAGCAGCTTAGGGGGACATTCTGATACGCAGTATTTT
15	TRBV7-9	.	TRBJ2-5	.	CASSRAGALDRTQYF	TGTGCCAGCAGCCGTGCGGGGGCACTGGATCGGACCCAGTACTTC
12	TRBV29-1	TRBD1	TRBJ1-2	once	CSARTGSYGYTF	TGCAGCGCCCGGACAGGGAGCTATGGCTACACCTTC
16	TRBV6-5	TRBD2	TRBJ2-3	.	CASSSLGGGYTDTQYF	TGTGCCAGCAGTTCCCTGGGGGGGGGATACACAGATACGCAGTATTTT
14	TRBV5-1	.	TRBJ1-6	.	CASSLKQGNSPLHF	TGCGCCAGCAGCCTCAAACAGGGTAATTCACCCCTCCACTTT
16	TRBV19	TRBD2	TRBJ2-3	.	CASSLSGGAPTDTQYF	TGTGCCAGTAGTCTCAGCGGGGGGGCACCCACAGATACGCAGTATTTT
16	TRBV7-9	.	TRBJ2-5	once	CASSSDPRGGEETQYF	TGTGCCAGCAGCTCCGACCCGAGGGGGGGGGAAGAGACCCAGTACTTC
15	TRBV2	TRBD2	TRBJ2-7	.	CASTEGGESSHEQYF	TGTGCCAGCACCGAGGGAGGGGAAAGCAGCCACGAGCAGTACTTC
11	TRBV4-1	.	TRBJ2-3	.	CASRDGTGQYF	TGCGCCAGCAGAGACGGTACGGGGCAGTATTTT
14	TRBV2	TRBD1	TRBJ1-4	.	CASRPRQGNEKLFF	TGTGCCAGCAGACCTCGACAGGGTAATGAAAAACTGTTTTTT
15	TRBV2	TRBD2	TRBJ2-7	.	CASSESSSGGSEQYF	TGTGCCAGCAGTGAATCGTCTAGCGGGGGCTCCGAGCAGTACTTC
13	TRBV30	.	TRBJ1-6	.	CAWTGIGNSPLHF	TGTGCCTGGACAGGGATCGGGAATTCACCCCTCCACTTT
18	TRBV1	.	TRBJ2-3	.	CTSSERLAGGPSTDTQYF	TGCACCAGCAGTGAACGACTAGCGGGAGGCCCTAGCACAGATACGCAGTATTTT
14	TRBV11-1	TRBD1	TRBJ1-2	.	CASSLGQGKKGYTF	TGTGCCAGCAGCTTGGGACAGGGAAAAAAAGGCTACACCTTC
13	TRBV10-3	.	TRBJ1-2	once	CAISSGTSYGYTF	TGTGCCATCAGCTCCGGGACAAGCTATGGCTACACCTTC
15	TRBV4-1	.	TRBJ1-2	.	CASSPRTAGVYGYTF	TGCGCCAGCAGCCCGAGGACAGCGGGGGTCTATGGCTACACCTTC
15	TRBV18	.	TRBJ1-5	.	CASSPPPGDGQPQHF	TGTGCCAGCTCACCACCACCGGGGGATGGGCAGCCCCAGCATTTT
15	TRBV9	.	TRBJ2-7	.	CASSVAGGGQYEQYF	TGTGCCAGCAGCGTAGCGGGAGGGGGCCAATACGAGCAGTACTTC